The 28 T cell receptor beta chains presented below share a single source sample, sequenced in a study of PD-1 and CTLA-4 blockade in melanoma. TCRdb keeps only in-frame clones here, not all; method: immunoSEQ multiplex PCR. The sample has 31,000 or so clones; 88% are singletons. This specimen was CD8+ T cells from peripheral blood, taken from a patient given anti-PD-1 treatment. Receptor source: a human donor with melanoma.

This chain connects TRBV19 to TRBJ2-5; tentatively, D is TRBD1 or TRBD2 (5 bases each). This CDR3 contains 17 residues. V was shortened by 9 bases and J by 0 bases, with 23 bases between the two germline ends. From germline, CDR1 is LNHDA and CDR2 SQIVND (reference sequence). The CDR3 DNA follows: TGTGCCAGAGTATCCCTCCCCACGGGGCAGTACCAAGAGACCCAGTACTTC. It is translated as CARVSLPTGQYQETQYF.

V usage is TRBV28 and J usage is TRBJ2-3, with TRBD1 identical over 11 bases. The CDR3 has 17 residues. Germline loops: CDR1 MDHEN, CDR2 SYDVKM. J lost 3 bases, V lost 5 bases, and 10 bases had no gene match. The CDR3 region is CASSPEDRGRLTDTQYF. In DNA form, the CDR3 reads TGTGCCAGCAGTCCTGAGGACAGGGGGCGCTTAACAGATACGCAGTATTTT.

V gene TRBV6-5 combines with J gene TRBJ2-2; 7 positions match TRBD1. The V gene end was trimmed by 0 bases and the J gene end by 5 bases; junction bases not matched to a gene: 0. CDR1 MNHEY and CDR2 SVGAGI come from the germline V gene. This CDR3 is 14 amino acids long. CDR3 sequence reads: CASSYSQGTGELFF. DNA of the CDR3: TGTGCCAGCAGTTACTCACAGGGGACCGGGGAGCTGTTTTTT.

This CDR3 reads CASSSGTGISQETQYF. CDR3 in DNA: TGTGCCAGCAGCTCAGGGACCGGAATCTCCCAAGAGACCCAGTACTTC. The gene calls are TRBV7-6 and TRBJ2-5; D tentatively reads TRBD1 or TRBD2 (5 bases each). Looked up from germline, CDR1 is SGHVS and CDR2 is FNYEAQ. The CDR3 is 16 amino acids. V was pared by 4 bases and J by 1 base, with 16 bases between.

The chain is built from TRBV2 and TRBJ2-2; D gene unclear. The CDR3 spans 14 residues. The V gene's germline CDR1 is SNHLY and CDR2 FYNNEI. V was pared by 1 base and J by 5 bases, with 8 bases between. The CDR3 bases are TGTGCCAGCAGTGAAGTAAGGGATACCGGGGAGCTGTTTTTT. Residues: CASSEVRDTGELFF.

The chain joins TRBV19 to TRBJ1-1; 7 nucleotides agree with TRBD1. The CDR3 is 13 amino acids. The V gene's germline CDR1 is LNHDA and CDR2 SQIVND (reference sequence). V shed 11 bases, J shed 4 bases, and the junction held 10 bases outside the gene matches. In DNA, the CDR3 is TGTGCCGGCTCACAGGGGAGTAGCACTGAAGCTTTCTTT. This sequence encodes CAGSQGSSTEAFF.

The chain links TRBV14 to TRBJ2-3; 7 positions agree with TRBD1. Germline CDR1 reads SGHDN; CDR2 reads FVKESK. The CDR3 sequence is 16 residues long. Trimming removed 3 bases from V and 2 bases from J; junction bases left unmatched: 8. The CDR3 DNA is TGTGCCAGCAGCCATAGGACAGGCCTTTACACAGATACGCAGTATTTT. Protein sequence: CASSHRTGLYTDTQYF.

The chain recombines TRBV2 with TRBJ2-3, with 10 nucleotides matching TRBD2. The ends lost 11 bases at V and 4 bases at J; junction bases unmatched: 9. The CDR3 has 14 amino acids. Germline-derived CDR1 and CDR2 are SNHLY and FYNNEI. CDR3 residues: CAGERGGISDTQYF. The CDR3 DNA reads TGTGCCGGGGAGCGGGGGGGCATATCAGATACGCAGTATTTT.

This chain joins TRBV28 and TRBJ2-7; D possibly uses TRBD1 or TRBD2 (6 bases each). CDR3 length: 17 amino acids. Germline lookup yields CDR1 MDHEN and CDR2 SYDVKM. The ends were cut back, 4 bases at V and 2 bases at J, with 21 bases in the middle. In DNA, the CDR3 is TGTGCCAGCAGTTCCCCTATGGAGGGGGTTCAAGCCTACGAGCAGTACTTC. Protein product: CASSSPMEGVQAYEQYF.

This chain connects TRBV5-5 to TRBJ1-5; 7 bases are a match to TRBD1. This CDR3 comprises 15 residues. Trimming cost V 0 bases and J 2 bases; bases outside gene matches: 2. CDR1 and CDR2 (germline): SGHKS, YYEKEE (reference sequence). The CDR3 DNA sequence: TGTGCCAGCAGCTTGGGACAGGGAGGCAATCAGCCCCAGCATTTT. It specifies CASSLGQGGNQPQHF.

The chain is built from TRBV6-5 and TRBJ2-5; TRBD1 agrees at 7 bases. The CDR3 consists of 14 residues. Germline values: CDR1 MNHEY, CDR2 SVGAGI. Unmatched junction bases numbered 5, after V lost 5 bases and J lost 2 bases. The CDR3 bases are TGTGCCAGCAGTCCCTGGACAGGTCAAGAGACCCAGTACTTC. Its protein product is CASSPWTGQETQYF.

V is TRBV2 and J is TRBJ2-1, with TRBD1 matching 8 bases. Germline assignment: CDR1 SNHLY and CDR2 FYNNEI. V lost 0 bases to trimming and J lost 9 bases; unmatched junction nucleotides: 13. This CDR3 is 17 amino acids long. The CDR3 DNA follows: TGTGCCAGCAGTGAAGCGCTTCTGGACAGGGAAGGGGCTGAGCAGTTCTTC. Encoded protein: CASSEALLDREGAEQFF.

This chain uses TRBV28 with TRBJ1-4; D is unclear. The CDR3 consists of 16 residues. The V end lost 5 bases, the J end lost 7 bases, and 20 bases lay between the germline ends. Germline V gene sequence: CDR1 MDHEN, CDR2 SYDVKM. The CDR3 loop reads CASSPLGRGLGEKLFF. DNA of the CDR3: TGTGCCAGCAGTCCCCTGGGTCGCGGGCTTGGTGAAAAACTGTTTTTT.

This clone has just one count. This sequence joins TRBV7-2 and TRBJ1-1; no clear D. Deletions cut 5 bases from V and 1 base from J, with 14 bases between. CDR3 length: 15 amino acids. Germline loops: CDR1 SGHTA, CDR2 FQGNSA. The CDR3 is CASSHREFTNTEAFF. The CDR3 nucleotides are TGTGCCAGCAGCCACCGGGAGTTTACGAACACTGAAGCTTTCTTT.

In DNA, the CDR3 is TGCGCCAGCAGCCAAGATTGGGCAGAAGGCTATGGCTACACCTTC. Amino acid sequence: CASSQDWAEGYGYTF. The V and J genes are TRBV4-1 and TRBJ1-2; no definite D call. Germline CDR1 reads MGHRA; CDR2 reads YSYEKL. V lost 0 bases and J lost 4, with 12 bases in between. The CDR3 totals 15 residues.

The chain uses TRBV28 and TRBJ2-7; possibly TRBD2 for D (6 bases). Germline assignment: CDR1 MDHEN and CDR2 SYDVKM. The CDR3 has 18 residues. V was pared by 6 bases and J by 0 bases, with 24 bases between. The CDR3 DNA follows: TGTGCCAGCAGCCCCCTGGGGGGTGTTGAGTGGAGCTCCTACGAGCAGTACTTC. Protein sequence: CASSPLGGVEWSSYEQYF.

CDR3 amino acids: CASALGTPREQFF. CDR3 in DNA: TGTGCCAGCGCGCTTGGGACTCCAAGGGAGCAGTTCTTC. This chain links TRBV28 with TRBJ2-1, with a tentative D call TRBD2 (6 bases). The length of the CDR3 is 13 residues. Per the germline V gene, CDR1 is MDHEN and CDR2 is SYDVKM. Between the trimmed V and J ends, which lost 8 bases and 10 bases, there was a span of 18 bases.

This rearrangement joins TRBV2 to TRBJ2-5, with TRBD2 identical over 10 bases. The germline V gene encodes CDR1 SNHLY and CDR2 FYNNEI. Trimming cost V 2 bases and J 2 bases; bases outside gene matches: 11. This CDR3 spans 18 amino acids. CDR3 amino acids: CASSERRLAGAPQETQYF. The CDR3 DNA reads TGTGCCAGCAGTGAAAGGCGGCTAGCGGGGGCCCCACAAGAGACCCAGTACTTC.

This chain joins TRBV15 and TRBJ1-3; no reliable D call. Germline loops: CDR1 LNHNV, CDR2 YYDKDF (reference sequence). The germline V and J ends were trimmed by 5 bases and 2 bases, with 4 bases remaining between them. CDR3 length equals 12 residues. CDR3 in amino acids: CATSRAGNTIYF. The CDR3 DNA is TGTGCCACCAGCCGGGCTGGAAACACCATATATTTT.

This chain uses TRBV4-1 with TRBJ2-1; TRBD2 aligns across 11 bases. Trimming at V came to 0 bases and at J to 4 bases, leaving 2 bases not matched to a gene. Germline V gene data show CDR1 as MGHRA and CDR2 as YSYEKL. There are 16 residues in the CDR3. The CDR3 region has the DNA TGCGCCAGCAGCCAAGATCTAGCGGGGGGTTACAATGAGCAGTTCTTC. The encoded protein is CASSQDLAGGYNEQFF.

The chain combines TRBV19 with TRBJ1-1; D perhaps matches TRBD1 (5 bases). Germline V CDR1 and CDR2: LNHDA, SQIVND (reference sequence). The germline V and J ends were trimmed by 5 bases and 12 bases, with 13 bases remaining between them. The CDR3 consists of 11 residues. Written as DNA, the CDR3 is TGTGCCAGTAGTTTAGGAGGGGCGACTTTCTTT. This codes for CASSLGGATFF.

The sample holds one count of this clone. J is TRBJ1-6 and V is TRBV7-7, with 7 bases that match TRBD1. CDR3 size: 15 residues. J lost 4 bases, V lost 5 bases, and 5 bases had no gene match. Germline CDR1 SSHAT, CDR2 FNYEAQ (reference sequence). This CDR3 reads CASSPGTDYNSPLHF. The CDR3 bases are TGTGCCAGCAGCCCGGGGACAGATTATAATTCACCCCTCCACTTT.

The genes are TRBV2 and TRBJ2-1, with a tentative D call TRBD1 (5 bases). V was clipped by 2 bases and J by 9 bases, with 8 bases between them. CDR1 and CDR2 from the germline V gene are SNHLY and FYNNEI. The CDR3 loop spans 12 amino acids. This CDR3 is CASSETGGEQFF. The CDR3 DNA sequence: TGTGCCAGCAGTGAAACAGGTGGTGAGCAGTTCTTC.

The CDR3 reads CASSLFPGRGGTDTQYF. Written as DNA, the CDR3 is TGTGCCAGCAGTTTATTCCCTGGGAGGGGTGGCACAGATACGCAGTATTTT. The rearrangement joins TRBV27 to TRBJ2-3; TRBD2 matches 7 bases. CDR3 length equals 17 residues. Per germline, CDR1 MNHEY and CDR2 SMNVEV (reference sequence). V shed 1 base and J 1 base; nucleotides not matched to a gene: 8.

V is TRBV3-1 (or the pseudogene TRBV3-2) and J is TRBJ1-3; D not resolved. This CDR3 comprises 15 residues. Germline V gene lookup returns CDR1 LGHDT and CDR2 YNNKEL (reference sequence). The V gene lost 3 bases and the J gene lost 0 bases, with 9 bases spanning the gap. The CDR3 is CASSHNENSGNTIYF. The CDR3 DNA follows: TGTGCCAGCAGCCACAATGAGAACTCTGGAAACACCATATATTTT.

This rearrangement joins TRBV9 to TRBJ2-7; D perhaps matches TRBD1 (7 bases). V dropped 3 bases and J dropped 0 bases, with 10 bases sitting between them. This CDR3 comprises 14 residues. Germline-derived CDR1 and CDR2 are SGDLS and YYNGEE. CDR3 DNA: TGTGCCAGCAGCGGGAGGGACAGCTCCTACGAGCAGTACTTC. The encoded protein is CASSGRDSSYEQYF.

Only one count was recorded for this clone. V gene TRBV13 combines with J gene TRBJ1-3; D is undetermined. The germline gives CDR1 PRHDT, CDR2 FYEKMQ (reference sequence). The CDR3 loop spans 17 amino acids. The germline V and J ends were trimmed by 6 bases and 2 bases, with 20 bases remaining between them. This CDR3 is CASSLPGSPGPGNTIYF. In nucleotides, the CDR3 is TGTGCCAGCAGTCTACCGGGATCCCCTGGCCCTGGAAACACCATATATTTT.

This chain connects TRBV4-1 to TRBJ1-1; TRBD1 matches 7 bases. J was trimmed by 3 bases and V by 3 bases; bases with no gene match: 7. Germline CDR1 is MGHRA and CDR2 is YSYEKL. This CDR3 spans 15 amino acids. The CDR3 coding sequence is TGCGCCAGCAGCCACCTACAGGGGACGGACACTGAAGCTTTCTTT. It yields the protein CASSHLQGTDTEAFF.